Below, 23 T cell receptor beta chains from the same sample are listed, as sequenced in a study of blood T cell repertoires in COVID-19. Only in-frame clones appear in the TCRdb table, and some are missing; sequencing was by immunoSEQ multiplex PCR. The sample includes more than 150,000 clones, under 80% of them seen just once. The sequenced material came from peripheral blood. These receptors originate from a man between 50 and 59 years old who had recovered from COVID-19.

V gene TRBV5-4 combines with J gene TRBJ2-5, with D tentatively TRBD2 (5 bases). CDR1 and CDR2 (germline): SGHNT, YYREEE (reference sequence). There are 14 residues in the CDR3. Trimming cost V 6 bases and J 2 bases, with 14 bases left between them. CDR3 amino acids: CASTLSGIQETQYF. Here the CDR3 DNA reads TGTGCCAGCACCCTATCCGGGATACAAGAGACCCAGTACTTC.

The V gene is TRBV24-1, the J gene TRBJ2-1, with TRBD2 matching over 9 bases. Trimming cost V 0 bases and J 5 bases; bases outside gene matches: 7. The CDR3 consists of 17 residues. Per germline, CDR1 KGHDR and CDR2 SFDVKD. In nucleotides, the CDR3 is TGTGCCACCAGTGATTTGGCGACTAGCGGATTAAACAATGAGCAGTTCTTC. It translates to CATSDLATSGLNNEQFF.

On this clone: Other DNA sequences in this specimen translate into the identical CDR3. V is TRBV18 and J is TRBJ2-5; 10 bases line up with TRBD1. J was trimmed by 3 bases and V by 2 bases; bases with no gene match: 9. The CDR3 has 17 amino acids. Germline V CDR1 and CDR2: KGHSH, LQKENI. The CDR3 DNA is TGTGCCAGCTCACCAAGGGGACAGGGGACGTGGGAAGAGACCCAGTACTTC. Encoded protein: CASSPRGQGTWEETQYF.

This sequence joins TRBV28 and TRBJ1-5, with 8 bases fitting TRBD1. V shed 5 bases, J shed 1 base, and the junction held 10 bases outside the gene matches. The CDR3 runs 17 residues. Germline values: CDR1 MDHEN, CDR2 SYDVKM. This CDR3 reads CASSELQGALSNQPQHF. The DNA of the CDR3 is TGTGCCAGCAGTGAACTCCAGGGGGCTTTGAGCAATCAGCCCCAGCATTTT.

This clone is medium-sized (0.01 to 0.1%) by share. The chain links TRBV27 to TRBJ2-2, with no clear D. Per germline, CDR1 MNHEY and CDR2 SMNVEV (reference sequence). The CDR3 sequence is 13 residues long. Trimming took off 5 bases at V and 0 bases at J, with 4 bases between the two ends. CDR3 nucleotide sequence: TGTGCCAGCAGTCCCTCGAACACCGGGGAGCTGTTTTTT. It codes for CASSPSNTGELFF.

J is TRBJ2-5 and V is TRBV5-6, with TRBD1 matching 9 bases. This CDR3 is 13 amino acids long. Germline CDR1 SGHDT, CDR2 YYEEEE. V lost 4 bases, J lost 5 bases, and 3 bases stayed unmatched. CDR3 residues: CASSRTGDETQYF. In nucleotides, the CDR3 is TGTGCCAGCAGCCGGACAGGGGATGAGACCCAGTACTTC.

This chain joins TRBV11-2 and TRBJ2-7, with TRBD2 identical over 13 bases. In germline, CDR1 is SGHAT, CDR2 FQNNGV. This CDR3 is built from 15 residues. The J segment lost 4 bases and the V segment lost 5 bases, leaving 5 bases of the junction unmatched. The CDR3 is CASSPGLAGEYEQYF. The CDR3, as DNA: TGTGCCAGCAGCCCCGGACTAGCGGGGGAGTACGAGCAGTACTTC.

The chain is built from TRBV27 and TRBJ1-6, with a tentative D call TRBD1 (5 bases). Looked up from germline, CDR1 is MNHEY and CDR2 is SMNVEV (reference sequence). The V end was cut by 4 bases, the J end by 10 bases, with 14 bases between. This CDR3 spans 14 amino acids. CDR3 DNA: TGTGCCAGCAGTTCGGACACGGCCGGATCACCCCTCCACTTT. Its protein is CASSSDTAGSPLHF.

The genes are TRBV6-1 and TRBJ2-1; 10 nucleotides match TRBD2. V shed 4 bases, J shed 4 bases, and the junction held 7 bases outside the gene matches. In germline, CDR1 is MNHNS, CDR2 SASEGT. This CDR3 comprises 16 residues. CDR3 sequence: CASSGILAGAYNEQFF. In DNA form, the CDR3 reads TGTGCCAGCAGTGGAATCCTAGCGGGAGCTTACAATGAGCAGTTCTTC.

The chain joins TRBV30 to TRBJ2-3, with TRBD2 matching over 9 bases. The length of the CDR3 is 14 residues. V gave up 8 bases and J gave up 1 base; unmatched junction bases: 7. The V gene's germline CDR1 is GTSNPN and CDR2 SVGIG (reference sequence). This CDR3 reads CASLSGRGTDTQYF. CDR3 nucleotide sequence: TGTGCCAGCCTTAGCGGGAGAGGCACAGATACGCAGTATTTT.

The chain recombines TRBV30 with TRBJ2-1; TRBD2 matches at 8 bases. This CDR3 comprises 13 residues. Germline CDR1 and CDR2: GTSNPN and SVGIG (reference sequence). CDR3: CAWEPGGYNEQFF. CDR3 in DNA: TGTGCATGGGAACCGGGAGGGTACAATGAGCAGTTCTTC.

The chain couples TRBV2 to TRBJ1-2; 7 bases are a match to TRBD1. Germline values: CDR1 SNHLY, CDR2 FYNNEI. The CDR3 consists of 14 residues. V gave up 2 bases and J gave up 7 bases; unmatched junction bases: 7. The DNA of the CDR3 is TGTGCCAGCAGTGAACACGGGACAGTGGGTGGCTACACCTTC. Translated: CASSEHGTVGGYTF.

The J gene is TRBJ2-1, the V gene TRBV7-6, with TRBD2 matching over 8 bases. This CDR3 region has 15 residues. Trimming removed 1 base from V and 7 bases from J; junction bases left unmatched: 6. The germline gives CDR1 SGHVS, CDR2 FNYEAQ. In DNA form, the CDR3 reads TGTGCCAGCAGCTTAGTACTAGCGGAACCTAATGAGCAGTTCTTC. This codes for CASSLVLAEPNEQFF.

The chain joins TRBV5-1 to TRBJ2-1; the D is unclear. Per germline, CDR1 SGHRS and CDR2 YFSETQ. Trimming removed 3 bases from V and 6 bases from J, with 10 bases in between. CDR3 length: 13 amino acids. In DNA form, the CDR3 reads TGCGCCAGCAGCTCGAGCGTATTCAATGAGCAGTTCTTC. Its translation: CASSSSVFNEQFF. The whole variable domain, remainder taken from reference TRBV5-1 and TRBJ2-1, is KAGVTQTPRYLIKTRGQQVTLSCSPISGHRSVSWYQQTPGQGLQFLFEYFSETQRNKGNFPGRFSGRQFSNSRSEMNVSTLELGDSALYLCASSSSVFNEQFFGPGTRLTVL.

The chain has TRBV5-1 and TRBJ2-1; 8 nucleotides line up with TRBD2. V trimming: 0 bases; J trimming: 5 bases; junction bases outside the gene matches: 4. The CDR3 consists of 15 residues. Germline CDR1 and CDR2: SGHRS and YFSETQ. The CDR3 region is CASSLDSGAHNEQFF. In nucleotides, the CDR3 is TGCGCCAGCAGCTTGGATAGCGGGGCCCACAATGAGCAGTTCTTC.

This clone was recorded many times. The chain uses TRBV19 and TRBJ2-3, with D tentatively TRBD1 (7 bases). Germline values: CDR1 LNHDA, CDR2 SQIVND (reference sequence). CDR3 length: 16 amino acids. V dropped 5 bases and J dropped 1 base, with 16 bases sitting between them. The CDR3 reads CASSLPRGEGTDTQYF. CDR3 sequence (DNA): TGTGCCAGTAGTCTCCCCAGGGGGGAGGGCACAGATACGCAGTATTTT.

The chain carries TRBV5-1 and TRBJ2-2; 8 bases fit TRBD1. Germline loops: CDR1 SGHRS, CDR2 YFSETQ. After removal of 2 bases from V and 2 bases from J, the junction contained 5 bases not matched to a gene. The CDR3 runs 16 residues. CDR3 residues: CASSLEGQANTGELFF. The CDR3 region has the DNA TGCGCCAGCAGCTTAGAGGGACAGGCAAACACCGGGGAGCTGTTTTTT.

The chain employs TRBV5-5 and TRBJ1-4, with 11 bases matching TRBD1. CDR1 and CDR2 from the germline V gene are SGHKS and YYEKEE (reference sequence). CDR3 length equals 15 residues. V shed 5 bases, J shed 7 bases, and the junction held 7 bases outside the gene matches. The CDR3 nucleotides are TGTGCCAGCAGTACTCCCGGGACAGGGGGTGAAAAACTGTTTTTT. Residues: CASSTPGTGGEKLFF.

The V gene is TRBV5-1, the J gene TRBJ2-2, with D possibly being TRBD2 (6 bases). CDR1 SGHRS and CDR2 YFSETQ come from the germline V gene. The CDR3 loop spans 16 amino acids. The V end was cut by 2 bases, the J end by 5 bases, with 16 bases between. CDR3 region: CASSLAGGTQTGELFF. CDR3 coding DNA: TGCGCCAGCAGCTTAGCCGGGGGTACACAAACCGGGGAGCTGTTTTTT.

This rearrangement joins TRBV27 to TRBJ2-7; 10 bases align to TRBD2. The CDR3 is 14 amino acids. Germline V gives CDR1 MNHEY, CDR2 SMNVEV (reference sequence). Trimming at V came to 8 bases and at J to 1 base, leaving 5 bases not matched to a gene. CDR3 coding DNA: TGTGCCAGCTCCCGGACTAGCGGATCCTACGAGCAGTACTTC. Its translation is CASSRTSGSYEQYF.

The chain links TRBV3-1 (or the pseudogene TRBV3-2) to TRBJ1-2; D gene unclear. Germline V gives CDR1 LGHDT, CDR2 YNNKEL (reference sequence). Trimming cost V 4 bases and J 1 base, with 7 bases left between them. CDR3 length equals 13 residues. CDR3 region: CASSLRLNYGYTF. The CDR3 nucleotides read TGTGCCAGCAGCCTCAGGCTTAACTATGGCTACACCTTC.

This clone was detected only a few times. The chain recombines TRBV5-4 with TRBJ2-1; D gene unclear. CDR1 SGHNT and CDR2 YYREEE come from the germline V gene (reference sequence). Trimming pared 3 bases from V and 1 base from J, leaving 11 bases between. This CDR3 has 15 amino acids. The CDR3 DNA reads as TGTGCCAGCAGCTCCTCTTTTAATTCCTACAATGAGCAGTTCTTC. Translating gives CASSSSFNSYNEQFF.

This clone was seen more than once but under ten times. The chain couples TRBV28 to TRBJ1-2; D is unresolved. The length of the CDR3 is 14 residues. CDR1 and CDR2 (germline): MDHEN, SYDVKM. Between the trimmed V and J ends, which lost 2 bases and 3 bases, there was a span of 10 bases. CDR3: CASSLPTLDYGYTF. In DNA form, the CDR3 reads TGTGCCAGCAGTTTACCGACCCTAGACTATGGCTACACCTTC.